The 9 T cell receptor beta chains listed next were all sequenced from one sample in a study of cytomegalovirus exposure and HLA in healthy donors. Researchers ran the PCR with 60 Vbeta and 13 Jbeta primers. Sequencing used immunoSEQ multiplex PCR; TCRdb keeps in-frame clones, though not all of them. Here the sample spans roughly 180,000 clones, 84% being singletons. The sequenced material came from PBMCs. The source of these receptors is a man younger than 40 in good health and CMV-seronegative.

V gene TRBV5-1 combines with J gene TRBJ2-1; TRBD2 matches 14 bases. After removal of 5 bases from V and 0 bases from J, the junction contained 25 bases not matched to a gene. The CDR3 is 24 residues long. CDR1 and CDR2 from the germline V gene are SGHRS and YFSETQ. CDR3 DNA: TGCGCCAGCAGACGTTTCCCCGGGACTAGCGGGGGTCTTACCCGCCCGAGCTCCTACAATGAGCAGTTCTTC. This translates into CASRRFPGTSGGLTRPSSYNEQFF.

The chain uses TRBV27 and TRBJ2-7; TRBD1 matches 8 bases. The CDR3 is 16 residues long. Trimming cost V 4 bases and J 3 bases; bases outside gene matches: 11. Looked up from germline, CDR1 is MNHEY and CDR2 is SMNVEV (reference sequence). CDR3 DNA sequence: TGTGCCAGCAGTTCGACAGGGGCAGGGTTGGGCTACGAGCAGTACTTC. Amino acid sequence: CASSSTGAGLGYEQYF.

The gene calls are TRBV2 and TRBJ1-5; 8 positions match TRBD1. There are 17 residues in the CDR3. The junction had 14 bases not matched to a gene; V was cut back by 7 bases and J by 3 bases. The germline V gene encodes CDR1 SNHLY and CDR2 FYNNEI. The CDR3 loop is CASTPATGAINNQPQHF. CDR3 DNA sequence: TGTGCCAGCACCCCGGCGACAGGGGCCATTAACAATCAGCCCCAGCATTTT. Drawing the rest from reference TRBV2 and TRBJ1-5, the complete variable domain is EPEVTQTPSHQVTQMGQEVILRCVPISNHLYFYWYRQILGQKVEFLVSFYNNEISEKSEIFDDQFSVERPDGSNFTLKIRSTKLEDSAMYFCASTPATGAINNQPQHFGDGTRLSIL.

V gene TRBV6-4 combines with J gene TRBJ1-2; TRBD1 is a possible D gene (5 bases). The V and J ends lost 2 bases and 7 bases respectively, with 11 bases between them. Germline loops: CDR1 MRHNA, CDR2 SNTAGT. This CDR3 is built from 13 residues. This CDR3 is CASSDTQGAGYTF. CDR3 DNA: TGTGCCAGCAGTGACACTCAGGGTGCTGGCTACACCTTC.

This clone was detected a few times. The chain employs TRBV27 and TRBJ2-5; 12 nucleotides align to TRBD1. Germline CDR1 is MNHEY and CDR2 is SMNVEV (reference sequence). V shed 5 bases, J shed 9 bases, and the junction held 13 bases outside the gene matches. The CDR3 loop spans 16 amino acids. The CDR3 DNA is TGTGCCAGCAGTACATCACGGGACAGGGGGCTGAAGGCCCAGTACTTC. This gives the protein CASSTSRDRGLKAQYF.

The chain links TRBV4-1 to TRBJ1-2; possibly TRBD1 for D (5 bases). Germline V gene sequence: CDR1 MGHRA, CDR2 YSYEKL. The CDR3 extends over 14 amino acids. The V gene lost 0 bases and the J gene lost 3 bases, with 8 bases spanning the gap. CDR3 bases: TGCGCCAGCAGCCAAGAGGAGGGGTACTATGGCTACACCTTC. It codes for CASSQEEGYYGYTF.

The gene calls are TRBV9 and TRBJ2-7; a weak D match, TRBD1 (5 bases). V lost 4 bases and J lost 4, with 18 bases in between. Germline assignment: CDR1 SGDLS and CDR2 YYNGEE. The CDR3 runs to 15 residues. This CDR3 is CASSPASGSAYEQYF. Written as DNA, the CDR3 is TGTGCCAGCAGCCCAGCATCAGGGTCGGCGTACGAGCAGTACTTC.

The chain carries TRBV2 and TRBJ1-4; D perhaps matches TRBD1 (6 bases). This CDR3 region has 15 residues. Germline CDR1 SNHLY, CDR2 FYNNEI. Trimming cost V 8 bases and J 7 bases, with 20 bases left between them. CDR3 coding DNA: TGTGCCAGCGGCTTAGGTCTGGGGGCTGGTGAAAAACTGTTTTTT. This codes for CASGLGLGAGEKLFF.

V gene TRBV5-4 combines with J gene TRBJ2-5; 14 bases agree with TRBD2. Per germline, CDR1 SGHNT and CDR2 YYREEE (reference sequence). This CDR3 is built from 16 residues. V was pared by 3 bases and J by 5 bases, with 6 bases of the junction left unmatched. CDR3 in DNA: TGTGCCAGCAGCTCCCGACTAGCGGGGGGGTGGGAGACCCAGTACTTC. Translated: CASSSRLAGGWETQYF.